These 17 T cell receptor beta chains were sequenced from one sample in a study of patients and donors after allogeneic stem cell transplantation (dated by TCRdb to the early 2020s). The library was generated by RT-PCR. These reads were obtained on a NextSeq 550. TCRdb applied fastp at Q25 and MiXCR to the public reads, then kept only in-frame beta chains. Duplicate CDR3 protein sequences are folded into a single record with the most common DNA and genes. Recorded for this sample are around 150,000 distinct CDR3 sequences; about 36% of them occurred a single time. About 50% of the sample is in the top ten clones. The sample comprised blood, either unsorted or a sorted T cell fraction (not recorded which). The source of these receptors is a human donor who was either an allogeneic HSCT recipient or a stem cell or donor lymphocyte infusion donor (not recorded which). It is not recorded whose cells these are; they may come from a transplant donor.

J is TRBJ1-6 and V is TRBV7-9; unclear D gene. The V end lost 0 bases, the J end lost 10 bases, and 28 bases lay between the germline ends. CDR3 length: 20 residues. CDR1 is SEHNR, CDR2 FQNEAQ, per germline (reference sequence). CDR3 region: CASSLAVAAVHKGLRSPLHF. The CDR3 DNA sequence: TGTGCCAGCAGCTTAGCAGTGGCGGCAGTACACAAAGGCCTCCGGTCACCCCTCCACTTT.

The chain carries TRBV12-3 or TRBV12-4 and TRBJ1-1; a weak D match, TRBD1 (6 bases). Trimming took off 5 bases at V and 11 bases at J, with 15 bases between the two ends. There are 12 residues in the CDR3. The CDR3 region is CASSLGQKVAFF. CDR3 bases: TGTGCCAGCAGTCTCGGACAGAAAGTGGCTTTCTTT.

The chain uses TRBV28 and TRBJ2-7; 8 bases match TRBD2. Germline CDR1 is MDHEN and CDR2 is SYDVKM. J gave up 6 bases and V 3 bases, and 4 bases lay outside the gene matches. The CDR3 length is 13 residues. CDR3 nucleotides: TGTGCCAGCAGTTTTCCGGGGGGGAGCGAGCAGTACGTC. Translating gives CASSFPGGSEQYV.

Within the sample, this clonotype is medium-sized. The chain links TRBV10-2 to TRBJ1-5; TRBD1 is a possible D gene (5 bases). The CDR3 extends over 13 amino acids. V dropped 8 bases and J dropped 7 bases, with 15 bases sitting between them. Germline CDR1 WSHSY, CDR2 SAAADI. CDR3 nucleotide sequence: TGCGCCAGCTCTCGGGACGGGAAGCAGCCCCAGCATTTT. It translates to CASSRDGKQPQHF.

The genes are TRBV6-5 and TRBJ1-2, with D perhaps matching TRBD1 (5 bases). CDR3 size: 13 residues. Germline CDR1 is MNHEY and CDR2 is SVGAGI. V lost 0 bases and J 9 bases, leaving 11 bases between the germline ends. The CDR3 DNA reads TGTGCCAGCAGTTACTCACAGGCCTTTCGCTACACCTTC. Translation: CASSYSQAFRYTF.

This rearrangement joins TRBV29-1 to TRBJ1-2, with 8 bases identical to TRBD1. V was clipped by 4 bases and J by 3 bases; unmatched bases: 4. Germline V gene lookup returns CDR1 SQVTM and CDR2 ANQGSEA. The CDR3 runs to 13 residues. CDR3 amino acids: CSVVQTGDYGYTF. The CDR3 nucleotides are TGCAGCGTTGTTCAGACAGGGGACTATGGCTACACCTTC.

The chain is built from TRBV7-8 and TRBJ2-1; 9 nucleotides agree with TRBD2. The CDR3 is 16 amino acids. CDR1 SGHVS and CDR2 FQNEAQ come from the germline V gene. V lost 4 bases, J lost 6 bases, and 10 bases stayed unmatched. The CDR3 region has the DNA TGTGCCAGCAGCTCCCATTCCGGGACTAGCCGCAATGAGCAGTTCTTC. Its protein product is CASSSHSGTSRNEQFF.

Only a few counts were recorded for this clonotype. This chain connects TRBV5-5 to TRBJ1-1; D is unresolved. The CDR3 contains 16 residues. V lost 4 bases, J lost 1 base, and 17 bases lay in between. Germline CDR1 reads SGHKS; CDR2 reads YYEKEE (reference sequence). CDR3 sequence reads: CASSPRWVPQNTEAFF. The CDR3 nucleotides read TGTGCCAGCAGCCCGCGATGGGTCCCTCAGAACACTGAAGCTTTCTTT.

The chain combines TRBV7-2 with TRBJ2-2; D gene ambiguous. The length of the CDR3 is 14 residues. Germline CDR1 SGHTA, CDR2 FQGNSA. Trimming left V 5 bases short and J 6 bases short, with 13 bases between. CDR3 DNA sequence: TGTGCCAGCAGCGTCCGGCGAGGCGCCGGGGAGCTGTTTTTT. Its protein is CASSVRRGAGELFF.

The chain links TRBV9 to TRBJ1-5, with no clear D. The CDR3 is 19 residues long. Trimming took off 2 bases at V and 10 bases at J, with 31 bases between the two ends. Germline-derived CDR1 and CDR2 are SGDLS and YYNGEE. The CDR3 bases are TGTGCCAGCAGCGTGTACCCCTCTACTTCTTACGGGCGACCGGCCCCCCAGCATTTT. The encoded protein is CASSVYPSTSYGRPAPQHF.

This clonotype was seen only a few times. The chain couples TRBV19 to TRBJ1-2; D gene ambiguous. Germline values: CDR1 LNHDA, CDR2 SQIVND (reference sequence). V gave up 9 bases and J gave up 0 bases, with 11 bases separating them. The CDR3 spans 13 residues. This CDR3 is CASRFGTNYGYTF. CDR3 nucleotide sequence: TGTGCCAGCCGCTTTGGTACTAACTATGGCTACACCTTC. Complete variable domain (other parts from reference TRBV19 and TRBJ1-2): DGGITQSPKYLFRKEGQNVTLSCEQNLNHDAMYWYRQDPGQGLRLIYYSQIVNDFQKGDIAEGYSVSREKKESFPLTVTSAQKNPTAFYLCASRFGTNYGYTFGSGTRLTVV.

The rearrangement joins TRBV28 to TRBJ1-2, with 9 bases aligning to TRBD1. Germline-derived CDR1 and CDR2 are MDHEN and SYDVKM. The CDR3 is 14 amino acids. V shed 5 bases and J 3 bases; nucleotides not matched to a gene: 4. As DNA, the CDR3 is TGTGCCAGCAGTCCGCGGGACAGGGACTATGGCTACACCTTC. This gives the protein CASSPRDRDYGYTF.

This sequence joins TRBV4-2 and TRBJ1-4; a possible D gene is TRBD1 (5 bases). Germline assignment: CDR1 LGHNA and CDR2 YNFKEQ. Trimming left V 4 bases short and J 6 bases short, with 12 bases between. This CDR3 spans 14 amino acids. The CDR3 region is CASSRPAGDEKLFF. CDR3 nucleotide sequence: TGTGCCAGCAGCCGTCCGGCGGGGGATGAAAAACTGTTTTTT.

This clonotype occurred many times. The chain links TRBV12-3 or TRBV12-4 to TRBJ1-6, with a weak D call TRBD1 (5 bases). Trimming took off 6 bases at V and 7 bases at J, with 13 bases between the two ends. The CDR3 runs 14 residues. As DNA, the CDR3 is TGTGCCAGCAGCTATATGGGGCCGAATTCACCCCTCCACTTT. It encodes CASSYMGPNSPLHF.

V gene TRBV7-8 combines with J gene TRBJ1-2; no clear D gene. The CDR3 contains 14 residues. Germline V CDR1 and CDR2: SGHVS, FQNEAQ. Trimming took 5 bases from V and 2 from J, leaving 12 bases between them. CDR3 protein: CASSGEELNYGYTF. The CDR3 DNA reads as TGTGCCAGCAGCGGGGAGGAGCTGAACTATGGCTACACCTTC. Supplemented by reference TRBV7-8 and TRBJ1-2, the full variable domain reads GAGVSQSPRYKVAKRGQDVALRCDPISGHVSLFWYQQALGQGPEFLTYFQNEAQLDKSGLPSDRFFAERPEGSVSTLKIQRTQQEDSAVYLCASSGEELNYGYTFGSGTRLTVV.

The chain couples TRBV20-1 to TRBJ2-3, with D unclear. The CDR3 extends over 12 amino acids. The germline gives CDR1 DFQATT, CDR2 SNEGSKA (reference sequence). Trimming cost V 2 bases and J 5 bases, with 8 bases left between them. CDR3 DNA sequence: TGCAGTGCTAGACCCCTGAAAGATACGCAGTATTTT. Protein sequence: CSARPLKDTQYF.

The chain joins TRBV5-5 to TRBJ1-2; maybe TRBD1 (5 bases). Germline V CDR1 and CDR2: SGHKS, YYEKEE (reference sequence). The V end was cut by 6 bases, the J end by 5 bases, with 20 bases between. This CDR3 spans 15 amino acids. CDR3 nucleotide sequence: TGTGCCAGCATCCGCGGGGACGGACTGGGATATGGCTACACCTTC. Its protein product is CASIRGDGLGYGYTF.